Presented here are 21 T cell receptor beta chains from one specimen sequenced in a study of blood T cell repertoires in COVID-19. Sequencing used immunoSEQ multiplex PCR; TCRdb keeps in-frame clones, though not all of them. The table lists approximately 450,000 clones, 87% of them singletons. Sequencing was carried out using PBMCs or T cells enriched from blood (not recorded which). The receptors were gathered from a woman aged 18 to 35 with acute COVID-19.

This chain's CDR3 is CASSESRQGNGETQYF. DNA for the CDR3: TGCGCCAGCAGTGAGTCACGACAGGGCAACGGAGAGACCCAGTACTTC. The V gene is TRBV10-2, the J gene TRBJ2-5, with 7 bases that match TRBD1. In germline, CDR1 is WSHSY, CDR2 SAAADI. The CDR3 has 16 residues. Germline trimming cut 0 bases from V and 4 bases from J; bases unmatched to any gene: 8.

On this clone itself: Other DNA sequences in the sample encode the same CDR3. CDR3 nucleotides: TGCAGCGTTGAAACTGCCTACGAGCAGTACTTC. Protein product: CSVETAYEQYF. The rearrangement uses TRBV29-1 and TRBJ2-7; D gene uncertain. Germline V gene sequence: CDR1 SQVTM, CDR2 ANQGSEA. Trimming stripped 2 bases from V and 2 bases from J, with 4 bases between. This CDR3 has 11 amino acids.

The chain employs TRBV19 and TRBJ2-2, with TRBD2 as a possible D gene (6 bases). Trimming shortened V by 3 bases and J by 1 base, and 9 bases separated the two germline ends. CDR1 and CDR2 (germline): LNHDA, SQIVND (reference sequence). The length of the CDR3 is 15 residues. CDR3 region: CASSIRAGNTGELFF. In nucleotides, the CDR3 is TGTGCCAGTAGTATCCGAGCGGGGAACACCGGGGAGCTGTTTTTT.

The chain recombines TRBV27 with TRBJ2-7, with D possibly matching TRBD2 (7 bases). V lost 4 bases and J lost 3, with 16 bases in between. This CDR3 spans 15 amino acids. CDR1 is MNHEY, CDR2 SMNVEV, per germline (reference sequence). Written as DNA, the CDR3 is TGTGCCAGCAGTTACAAACAGGGAGGGGTCTACGAGCAGTACTTC. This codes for CASSYKQGGVYEQYF.

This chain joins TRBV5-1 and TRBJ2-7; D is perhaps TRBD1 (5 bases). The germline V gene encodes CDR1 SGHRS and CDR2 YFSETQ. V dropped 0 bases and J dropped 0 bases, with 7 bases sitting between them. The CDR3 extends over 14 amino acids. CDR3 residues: CASSLGQPSYEQYF. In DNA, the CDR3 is TGCGCCAGCAGCTTGGGACAGCCCTCCTACGAGCAGTACTTC.

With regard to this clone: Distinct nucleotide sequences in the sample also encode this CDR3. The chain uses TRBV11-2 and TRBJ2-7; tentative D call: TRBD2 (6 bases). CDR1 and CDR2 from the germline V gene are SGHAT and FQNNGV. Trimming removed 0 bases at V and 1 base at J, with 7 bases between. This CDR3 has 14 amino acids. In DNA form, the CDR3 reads TGTGCCAGCAGCTTAGATGCGGGATCCTACGAGCAGTACTTC. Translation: CASSLDAGSYEQYF. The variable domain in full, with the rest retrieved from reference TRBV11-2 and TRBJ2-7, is EAGVAQSPRYKIIEKRQSVAFWCNPISGHATLYWYQQILGQGPKLLIQFQNNGVVDDSQLPKDRFSAERLKGVDSTLKIQPAKLEDSAVYLCASSLDAGSYEQYFGPGTRLTVT.

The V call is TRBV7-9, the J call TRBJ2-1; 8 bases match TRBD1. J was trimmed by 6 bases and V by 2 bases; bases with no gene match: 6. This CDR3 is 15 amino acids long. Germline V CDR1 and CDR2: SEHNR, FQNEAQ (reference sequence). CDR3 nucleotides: TGTGCCAGCAGCTTACGGACAGGGTACCCCAATGAGCAGTTCTTC. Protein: CASSLRTGYPNEQFF.

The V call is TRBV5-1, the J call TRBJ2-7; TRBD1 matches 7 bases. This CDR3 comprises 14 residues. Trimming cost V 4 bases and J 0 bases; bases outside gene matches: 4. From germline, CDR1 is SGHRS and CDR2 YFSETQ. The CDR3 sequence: CASSPRDSSYEQYF. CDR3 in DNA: TGCGCCAGCAGCCCCCGGGACAGCTCCTACGAGCAGTACTTC.

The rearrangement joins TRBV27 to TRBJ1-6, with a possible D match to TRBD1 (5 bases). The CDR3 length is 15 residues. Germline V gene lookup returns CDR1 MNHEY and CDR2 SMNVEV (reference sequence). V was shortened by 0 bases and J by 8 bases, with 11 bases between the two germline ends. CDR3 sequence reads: CASSLSMGRDSPLHF. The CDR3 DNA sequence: TGTGCCAGCAGTTTATCGATGGGCAGGGATTCACCCCTCCACTTT.

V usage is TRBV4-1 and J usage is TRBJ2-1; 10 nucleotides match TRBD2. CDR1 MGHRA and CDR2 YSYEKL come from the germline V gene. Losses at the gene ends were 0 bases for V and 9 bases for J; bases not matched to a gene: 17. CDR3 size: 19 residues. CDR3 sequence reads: CASSQESSGRPRGPSEQFF. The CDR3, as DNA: TGCGCCAGCAGCCAAGAATCTAGCGGGAGACCTCGAGGGCCGAGTGAGCAGTTCTTC.

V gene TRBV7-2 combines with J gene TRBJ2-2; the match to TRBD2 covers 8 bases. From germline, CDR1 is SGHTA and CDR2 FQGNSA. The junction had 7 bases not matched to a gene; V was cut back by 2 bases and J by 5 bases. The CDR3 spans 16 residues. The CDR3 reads CASSLFAGGWTGELFF. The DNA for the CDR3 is TGTGCCAGCAGCTTATTCGCGGGGGGCTGGACCGGGGAGCTGTTTTTT.

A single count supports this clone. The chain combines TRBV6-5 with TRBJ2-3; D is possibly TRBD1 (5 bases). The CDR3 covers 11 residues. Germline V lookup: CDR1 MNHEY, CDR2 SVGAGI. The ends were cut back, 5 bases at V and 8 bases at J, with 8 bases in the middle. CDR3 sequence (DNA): TGTGCCAGCAGTACAGGTGGTACGCAGTATTTT. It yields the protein CASSTGGTQYF.

CDR3 residues: CSGAYNEQFF. The CDR3 coding sequence is TGCAGCGGCGCGTACAATGAGCAGTTCTTC. The rearrangement uses TRBV29-1 and TRBJ2-1; D gene uncertain. Germline loops: CDR1 SQVTM, CDR2 ANQGSEA. The CDR3 consists of 10 residues. V dropped 7 bases and J dropped 4 bases, with 5 bases sitting between them.

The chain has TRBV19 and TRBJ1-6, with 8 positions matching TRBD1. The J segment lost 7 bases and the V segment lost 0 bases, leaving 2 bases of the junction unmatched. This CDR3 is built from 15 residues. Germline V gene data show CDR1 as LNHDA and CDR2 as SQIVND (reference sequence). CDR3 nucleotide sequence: TGTGCCAGTAGTATAGAAGGGACAGGAAATTCACCCCTCCACTTT. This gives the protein CASSIEGTGNSPLHF.

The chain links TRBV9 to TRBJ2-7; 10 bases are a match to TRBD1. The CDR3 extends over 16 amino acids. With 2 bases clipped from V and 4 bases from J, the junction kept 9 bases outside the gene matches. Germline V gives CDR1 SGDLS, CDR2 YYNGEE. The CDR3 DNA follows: TGTGCCAGCAGCGTCAGCTGGGACAGGGGACGGTACGAGCAGTACTTC. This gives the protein CASSVSWDRGRYEQYF.

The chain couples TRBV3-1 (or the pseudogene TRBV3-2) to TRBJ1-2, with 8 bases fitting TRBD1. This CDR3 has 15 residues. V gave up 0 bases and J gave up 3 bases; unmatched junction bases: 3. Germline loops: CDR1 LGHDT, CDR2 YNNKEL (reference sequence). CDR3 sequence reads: CASSQDDRGYYGYTF. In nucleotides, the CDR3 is TGTGCCAGCAGCCAAGATGACAGGGGATACTATGGCTACACCTTC.

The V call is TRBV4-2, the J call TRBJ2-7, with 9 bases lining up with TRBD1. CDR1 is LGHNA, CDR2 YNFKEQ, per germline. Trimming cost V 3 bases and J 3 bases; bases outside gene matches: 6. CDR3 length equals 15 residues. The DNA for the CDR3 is TGTGCCAGCAGCCAGACAGGGGGAACTGTCTACGAGCAGTACTTC. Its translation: CASSQTGGTVYEQYF.

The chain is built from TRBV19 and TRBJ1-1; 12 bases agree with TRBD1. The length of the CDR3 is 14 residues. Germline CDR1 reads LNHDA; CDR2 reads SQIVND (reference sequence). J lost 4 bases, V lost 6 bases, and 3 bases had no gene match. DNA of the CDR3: TGTGCCAGTAGGGGACAGGGGGCTGCCACTGAAGCTTTCTTT. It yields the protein CASRGQGAATEAFF.

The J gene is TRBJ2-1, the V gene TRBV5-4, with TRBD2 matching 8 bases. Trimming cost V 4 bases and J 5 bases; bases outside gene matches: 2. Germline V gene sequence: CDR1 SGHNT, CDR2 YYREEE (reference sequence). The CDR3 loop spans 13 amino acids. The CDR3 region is CASSRGLDNEQFF. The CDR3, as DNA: TGTGCCAGCAGCCGGGGACTAGACAATGAGCAGTTCTTC.

The CDR3, as DNA: TGCGCCAGCAGCTTGAGGTCTGCGGGAGGGCCGCAAGAGCAGTACTTC. Its translation is CASSLRSAGGPQEQYF. V and J are TRBV5-1 and TRBJ2-7; the match to TRBD2 covers 9 bases. The germline V gene has CDR1 SGHRS and CDR2 YFSETQ. This CDR3 contains 16 residues. V lost 1 base to trimming and J lost 7 bases; unmatched junction nucleotides: 12.

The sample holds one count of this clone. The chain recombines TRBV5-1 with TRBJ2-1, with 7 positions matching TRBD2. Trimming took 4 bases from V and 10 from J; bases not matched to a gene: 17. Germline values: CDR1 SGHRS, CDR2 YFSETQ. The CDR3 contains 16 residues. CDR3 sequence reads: CASSPNLAGVQVEQFF. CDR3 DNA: TGCGCCAGCAGCCCTAATTTGGCGGGAGTACAAGTGGAGCAGTTCTTC.